The 26 T cell receptor beta chains given below trace back to one sample, sequenced in a study of blood T cell repertoires in COVID-19. TCRdb's table, derived via immunoSEQ multiplex PCR, lists solely in-frame clones and lacks some. Of about 520,000 clones listed, approximately 83% are singletons. The sequencing sample was made of peripheral blood. The source is a human donor in a cohort sampled during active COVID-19.

This clone was seen only once. The chain uses TRBV5-1 and TRBJ1-3; D is unresolved. V gave up 0 bases and J gave up 0 bases, with 7 bases separating them. The CDR3 sequence is 15 residues long. CDR1 and CDR2 (germline): SGHRS, YFSETQ. The CDR3 DNA follows: TGCGCCAGCAGCTTGGCGGAGGGCTCTGGAAACACCATATATTTT. Translation: CASSLAEGSGNTIYF.

CDR3 nucleotides: TGTGCCAGCTCAAGGGACAGGGGCGGGCAGCCCCAGCATTTT. Its protein is CASSRDRGGQPQHF. This chain uses TRBV18 with TRBJ1-5, with 10 bases matching TRBD1. This CDR3 region has 14 residues. V dropped 5 bases and J dropped 7; count of bases not matched to a gene: 5. Per germline, CDR1 KGHSH and CDR2 LQKENI.

This clone has just a few counts. V is TRBV5-1 and J is TRBJ1-5; D is unresolved. The CDR3 sequence is 13 residues long. The germline V gene encodes CDR1 SGHRS and CDR2 YFSETQ. The V and J ends lost 4 bases and 4 bases respectively, with 9 bases between them. CDR3 sequence: CASSLTINQPQHF. CDR3 nucleotide sequence: TGCGCCAGCAGCCTGACAATAAATCAGCCCCAGCATTTT.

This clone occurred once. J is TRBJ2-7 and V is TRBV5-1, with D unclear. Germline values: CDR1 SGHRS, CDR2 YFSETQ. Trimming took 4 bases from V and 6 from J, leaving 11 bases between them. The CDR3 has 12 residues. CDR3 protein: CASSRNSGEQYF. CDR3 DNA: TGCGCCAGCAGCCGGAACTCGGGCGAGCAGTACTTC.

This clone was picked up one time. The rearrangement uses TRBV24-1 and TRBJ1-4; D gene uncertain. The germline V gene encodes CDR1 KGHDR and CDR2 SFDVKD. V was cut by 9 bases and J by 4 bases, with 17 bases left in between. CDR3 length: 15 amino acids. For the CDR3, the DNA is TGTGCCACCTTTACCCCCCAGACTCATAATGAAAAACTGTTTTTT. Amino acids: CATFTPQTHNEKLFF.

The genes are TRBV7-8 and TRBJ2-7, with D possibly TRBD2 on 6 matching bases. V lost 5 bases and J lost 7, with 21 bases in between. The CDR3 has 15 residues. Germline CDR1 and CDR2: SGHVS and FQNEAQ. CDR3 DNA sequence: TGTGCCAGCAGCCCAAGGAGGGTGGCCTTTGGAGAGCAGTACTTC. It is translated as CASSPRRVAFGEQYF.

V gene TRBV7-9 combines with J gene TRBJ1-2; tentatively, D is TRBD1 (5 bases). The CDR3 runs 15 residues. Germline lookup yields CDR1 SEHNR and CDR2 FQNEAQ (reference sequence). Trimming removed 5 bases at V and 3 bases at J, with 16 bases between. CDR3 bases: TGTGCCAGCAGCCAATCTCAGGGATACGACTATGGCTACACCTTC. Residues: CASSQSQGYDYGYTF.

The chain has TRBV30 and TRBJ2-2; D is unresolved. Trimming stripped 5 bases from V and 5 bases from J, with 18 bases between. CDR1 is GTSNPN, CDR2 SVGIG, per germline (reference sequence). The CDR3 spans 15 residues. CDR3 loop: CAWVRVGAWTGELFF. CDR3 DNA: TGTGCCTGGGTCCGTGTGGGCGCGTGGACCGGGGAGCTGTTTTTT.

V and J are TRBV9 and TRBJ2-2; D may be TRBD1 (6 bases). The CDR3 is 16 amino acids. Between the trimmed V and J ends, which lost 0 bases and 4 bases, there was a span of 13 bases. Germline loops: CDR1 SGDLS, CDR2 YYNGEE. CDR3 residues: CASSVGTEILTGELFF. For the CDR3, the DNA is TGTGCCAGCAGCGTAGGGACAGAGATTCTCACCGGGGAGCTGTTTTTT. The full variable domain, rest sourced from reference TRBV9 and TRBJ2-2, is DSGVTQTPKHLITATGQRVTLRCSPRSGDLSVYWYQQSLDQGLQFLIQYYNGEERAKGNILERFSAQQFPDLHSELNLSSLELGDSALYFCASSVGTEILTGELFFGEGSRLTVL.

The genes are TRBV19 and TRBJ1-1, with D unclear. Deletions cut 7 bases from V and 0 bases from J, with 12 bases between. Germline CDR1 LNHDA, CDR2 SQIVND (reference sequence). This CDR3 has 14 amino acids. CDR3 loop: CASTSPLLNTEAFF. CDR3 DNA sequence: TGTGCCAGTACCTCTCCCCTTTTGAACACTGAAGCTTTCTTT.

The chain has TRBV3-1 (or the pseudogene TRBV3-2) and TRBJ2-5; 7 nucleotides line up with TRBD2. V trimming: 5 bases; J trimming: 3 bases; junction bases outside the gene matches: 21. The germline CDR1 and CDR2 sequences are LGHDT and YNNKEL (reference sequence). The CDR3 spans 19 residues. CDR3 in amino acids: CASSSLPGSSLAEEETQYF. CDR3 coding DNA: TGTGCCAGCAGCAGCTTACCCGGTTCAAGTCTAGCGGAAGAAGAGACCCAGTACTTC.

The rearrangement uses TRBV7-9 and TRBJ2-1; TRBD1 might be the D (5 bases). Trimming shortened V by 3 bases and J by 0 bases, and 12 bases separated the two germline ends. Germline-derived CDR1 and CDR2 are SEHNR and FQNEAQ (reference sequence). The CDR3 runs 16 residues. The CDR3: CASSFQGLGSYNEQFF. The CDR3, as DNA: TGTGCCAGCAGCTTCCAGGGCCTTGGCTCCTACAATGAGCAGTTCTTC.

The rearrangement links TRBV9 to TRBJ2-3; 12 nucleotides align to TRBD2. Germline V gives CDR1 SGDLS, CDR2 YYNGEE. V lost 5 bases and J lost 8; bases outside the gene matches: 18. This CDR3 comprises 18 residues. CDR3 residues: CASSASGTSGPLGGTQYF. CDR3 coding DNA: TGTGCCAGCAGTGCCTCCGGGACTAGCGGGCCGCTGGGGGGTACGCAGTATTTT.

This chain connects TRBV18 to TRBJ1-1; D is perhaps TRBD1 (5 bases). V was cut by 4 bases and J by 0 bases, with 15 bases left in between. The CDR3 loop spans 16 amino acids. Looked up from germline, CDR1 is KGHSH and CDR2 is LQKENI. The DNA of the CDR3 is TGTGCCAGCTCACTGGATTCAGGGTCCATGAACACTGAAGCTTTCTTT. Its protein is CASSLDSGSMNTEAFF.

This chain's CDR3 is CASSRPGGSGYTF. The DNA of the CDR3 is TGTGCCAGCAGTCGGCCGGGAGGCTCTGGCTACACCTTC. The J gene is TRBJ1-2, the V gene TRBV6-5; no firm D call. This CDR3 comprises 13 residues. The V gene lost 5 bases and the J gene lost 7 bases, with 14 bases spanning the gap. Germline V gene lookup returns CDR1 MNHEY and CDR2 SVGAGI.

This rearrangement joins TRBV7-2 to TRBJ2-1; tentative D call: TRBD2 (6 bases). Trimming stripped 5 bases from V and 7 bases from J, with 21 bases between. Germline lookup yields CDR1 SGHTA and CDR2 FQGNSA. The CDR3 is 16 amino acids. CDR3 amino acids: CASSQSGTLAGNEQFF. The CDR3 DNA reads TGTGCCAGCAGCCAATCCGGGACTCTGGCGGGGAATGAGCAGTTCTTC.

Concerning this clone itself: One junction end does not reproduce the germline sequence, and a read error may be involved. The chain carries TRBV7-7 and TRBJ2-5, with D possibly TRBD2 on 7 matching bases. The CDR3 has 14 amino acids. The germline V gene has CDR1 SSHAT and CDR2 FNYEAQ (reference sequence). The CDR3: CASSSSGGRETQYF. The CDR3 DNA sequence: TGTGCTAGCAGCTCCTCCGGGGGGCGGGAGACCCAGTACTTC.

CDR3 loop: CASSMTGAAKNIQYF. The CDR3 DNA reads TGTGCCAGCAGTATGACAGGGGCAGCCAAAAACATTCAGTACTTC. The rearrangement links TRBV28 to TRBJ2-4; 8 bases line up with TRBD1. The CDR3 extends over 15 amino acids. J lost 0 bases, V lost 5 bases, and 3 bases had no gene match. Germline CDR1 MDHEN, CDR2 SYDVKM.

V usage is TRBV30 and J usage is TRBJ2-7; a weak D match, TRBD2 (5 bases). Trimming shortened V by 1 base and J by 2 bases, and 6 bases separated the two germline ends. CDR1 and CDR2 (germline): GTSNPN, SVGIG (reference sequence). The CDR3 has 12 residues. The DNA of the CDR3 is TGTGCCTGGAGTGCCGGGGCCTACGAGCAGTACTTC. Translation gives CAWSAGAYEQYF.

The CDR3 spells CASSVGAQGANEKLFF. CDR3 coding DNA: TGTGCCAGCAGCGTAGGGGCACAGGGCGCTAATGAAAAACTGTTTTTT. The rearrangement joins TRBV9 to TRBJ1-4; D is perhaps TRBD1 (6 bases). V was shortened by 0 bases and J by 3 bases, with 12 bases between the two germline ends. CDR1 and CDR2 (germline): SGDLS, YYNGEE. The CDR3 runs 16 residues.

V usage is TRBV10-1 and J usage is TRBJ2-1; D is perhaps TRBD1 (6 bases). Trimming removed 0 bases at V and 2 bases at J, with 8 bases between. The germline gives CDR1 WNHNN, CDR2 SYGVQD (reference sequence). This CDR3 contains 15 residues. In DNA form, the CDR3 reads TGCGCCAGCAGTGAGTCGGCAGGGGCCTACAATGAGCAGTTCTTC. Its protein product is CASSESAGAYNEQFF.

The J gene is TRBJ2-5, the V gene TRBV3-1 (or the pseudogene TRBV3-2); 7 positions agree with TRBD2. V dropped 2 bases and J dropped 5; count of bases not matched to a gene: 5. This CDR3 spans 14 amino acids. Germline values: CDR1 LGHDT, CDR2 YNNKEL (reference sequence). CDR3 coding DNA: TGTGCCAGCAGCCAACGGAGCGGGATGGAGACCCAGTACTTC. This translates into CASSQRSGMETQYF.

The rearrangement joins TRBV6-5 to TRBJ2-5, with no clear D. CDR1 is MNHEY and CDR2 is SVGAGI in the germline V gene. This CDR3 is 13 amino acids long. Trimming shortened V by 2 bases and J by 2 bases, and 6 bases separated the two germline ends. This chain's CDR3 is CASSYAGQETQYF. DNA for the CDR3: TGTGCCAGCAGTTACGCAGGTCAAGAGACCCAGTACTTC.

This clone was seen a handful of times. This chain connects TRBV18 to TRBJ1-1; a weak D match, TRBD1 (6 bases). V was shortened by 5 bases and J by 0 bases, with 10 bases between the two germline ends. The CDR3 is made up of 14 amino acids. CDR1 is KGHSH and CDR2 is LQKENI in the germline V gene. CDR3 nucleotides: TGTGCCAGCTCAGCAGGACAGCTGAACACTGAAGCTTTCTTT. Translating it yields CASSAGQLNTEAFF.

For the CDR3, the DNA is TGCGCCAGCAGTGAGTTACGACTAGCTCAGGCCGGGGAGCTGTTTTTT. Protein: CASSELRLAQAGELFF. V and J are TRBV10-1 and TRBJ2-2, with 7 positions matching TRBD2. This CDR3 has 16 amino acids. V was pared by 1 base and J by 6 bases, with 8 bases of the junction left unmatched. The germline CDR1 and CDR2 sequences are WNHNN and SYGVQD (reference sequence).

This chain joins TRBV19 and TRBJ1-4; D unclear. Trimming cost V 5 bases and J 6 bases, with 7 bases left between them. This CDR3 contains 12 residues. Germline loops: CDR1 LNHDA, CDR2 SQIVND (reference sequence). Here the CDR3 DNA reads TGTGCCAGTAGTCTGGCGGATGAAAAACTGTTTTTT. Protein: CASSLADEKLFF.